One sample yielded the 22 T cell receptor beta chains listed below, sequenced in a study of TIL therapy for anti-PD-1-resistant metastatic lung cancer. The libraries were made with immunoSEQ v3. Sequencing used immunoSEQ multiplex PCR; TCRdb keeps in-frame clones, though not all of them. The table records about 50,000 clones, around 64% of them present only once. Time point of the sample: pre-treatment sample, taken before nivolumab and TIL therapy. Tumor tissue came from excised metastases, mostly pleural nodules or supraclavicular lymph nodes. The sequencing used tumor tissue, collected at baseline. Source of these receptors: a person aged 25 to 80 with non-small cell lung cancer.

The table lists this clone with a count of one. The CDR3 nucleotides are TGTGCCAGCAGCCTCCGGGCTAACTATGGCTACACCTTC. Its translation is CASSLRANYGYTF. The chain recombines TRBV7-8 with TRBJ1-2; no reliable D call. Trimming took off 5 bases at V and 0 bases at J, with 7 bases between the two ends. The CDR3 has 13 amino acids. Germline assignment: CDR1 SGHVS and CDR2 FQNEAQ.

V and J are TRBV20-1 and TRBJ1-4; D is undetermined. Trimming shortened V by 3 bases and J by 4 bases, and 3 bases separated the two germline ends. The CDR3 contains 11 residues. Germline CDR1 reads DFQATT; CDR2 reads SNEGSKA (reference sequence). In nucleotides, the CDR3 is TGCAGTGCTAGTGGTAATGAAAAACTGTTTTTT. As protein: CSASGNEKLFF.

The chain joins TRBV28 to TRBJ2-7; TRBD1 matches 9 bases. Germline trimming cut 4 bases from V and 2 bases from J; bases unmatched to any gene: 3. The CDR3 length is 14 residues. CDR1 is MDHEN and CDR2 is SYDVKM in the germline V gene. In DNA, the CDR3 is TGTGCCAGCAGTTCGACAGGGGGGGCCTACGAGCAGTACTTC. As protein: CASSSTGGAYEQYF.

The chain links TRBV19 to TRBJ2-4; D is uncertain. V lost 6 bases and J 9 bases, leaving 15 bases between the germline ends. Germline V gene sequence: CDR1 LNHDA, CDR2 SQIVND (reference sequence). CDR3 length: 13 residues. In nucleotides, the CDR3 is TGTGCCAGTAGCACCCTCGGTTCGACCATTCAGTACTTC. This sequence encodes CASSTLGSTIQYF.

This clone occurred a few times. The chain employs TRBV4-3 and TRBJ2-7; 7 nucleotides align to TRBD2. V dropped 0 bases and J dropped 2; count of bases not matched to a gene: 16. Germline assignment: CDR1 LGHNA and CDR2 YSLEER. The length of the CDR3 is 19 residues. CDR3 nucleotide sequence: TGCGCCAGCAGCCAAGAGGGAGTAGGGGTGACTAGCAGACCCTACGAGCAGTACTTC. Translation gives CASSQEGVGVTSRPYEQYF.

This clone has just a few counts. CDR3 bases: TGCGCCAGCAGCTTTACTAGCGGGAACACCGGGGAGCTGTTTTTT. Translation gives CASSFTSGNTGELFF. The chain employs TRBV5-1 and TRBJ2-2; the match to TRBD2 covers 8 bases. The V gene end was trimmed by 2 bases and the J gene end by 1 base; junction bases not matched to a gene: 1. The CDR3 is 15 residues long. Germline values: CDR1 SGHRS, CDR2 YFSETQ. The whole variable domain, filled in from reference TRBV5-1 and TRBJ2-2, reads KAGVTQTPRYLIKTRGQQVTLSCSPISGHRSVSWYQQTPGQGLQFLFEYFSETQRNKGNFPGRFSGRQFSNSRSEMNVSTLELGDSALYLCASSFTSGNTGELFFGEGSRLTVL.

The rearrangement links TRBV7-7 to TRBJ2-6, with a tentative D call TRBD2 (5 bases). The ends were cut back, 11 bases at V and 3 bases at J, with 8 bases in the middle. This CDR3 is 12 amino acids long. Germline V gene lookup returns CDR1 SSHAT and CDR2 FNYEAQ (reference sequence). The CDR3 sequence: CALGGGANVLTF. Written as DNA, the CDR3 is TGTGCCCTTGGAGGTGGGGCCAACGTCCTGACTTTC.

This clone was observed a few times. CDR3 region: CASSQTPGDNYGYTF. The CDR3 DNA reads as TGTGCCAGCAGCCAAACCCCCGGTGATAACTATGGCTACACCTTC. This chain connects TRBV6-5 to TRBJ1-2, with D unclear. Trimming removed 6 bases at V and 1 base at J, with 15 bases between. The germline gives CDR1 MNHEY, CDR2 SVGAGI. The CDR3 runs 15 residues.

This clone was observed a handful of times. As DNA, the CDR3 is TGTGCCAGCAGCCAGGGCCAGGGGTTAAGCAATCAGCCCCAGCATTTT. Encoded protein: CASSQGQGLSNQPQHF. The V and J genes are TRBV9 and TRBJ1-5, with D perhaps TRBD1 (6 bases). The CDR3 has 16 residues. The germline V gene encodes CDR1 SGDLS and CDR2 YYNGEE. Trimming removed 4 bases at V and 1 base at J, with 15 bases between. Supplemented by reference TRBV9 and TRBJ1-5, the full variable domain reads DSGVTQTPKHLITATGQRVTLRCSPRSGDLSVYWYQQSLDQGLQFLIQYYNGEERAKGNILERFSAQQFPDLHSELNLSSLELGDSALYFCASSQGQGLSNQPQHFGDGTRLSIL.

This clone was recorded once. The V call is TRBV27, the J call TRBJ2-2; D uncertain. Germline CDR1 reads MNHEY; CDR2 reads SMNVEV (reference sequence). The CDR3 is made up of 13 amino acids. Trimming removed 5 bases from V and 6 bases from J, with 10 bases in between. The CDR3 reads CASSPTSPGELFF. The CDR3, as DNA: TGTGCCAGCAGTCCTACCTCGCCCGGGGAGCTGTTTTTT.

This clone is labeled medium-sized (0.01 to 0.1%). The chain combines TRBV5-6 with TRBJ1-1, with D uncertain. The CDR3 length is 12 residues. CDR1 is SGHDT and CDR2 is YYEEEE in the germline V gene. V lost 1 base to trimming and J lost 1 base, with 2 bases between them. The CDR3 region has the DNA TGTGCCAGCAGCTTGTGGAACACTGAAGCTTTCTTT. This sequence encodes CASSLWNTEAFF.

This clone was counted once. The CDR3 is CASSSRRDNNPEKSYEQYF. CDR3 DNA sequence: TGTGCCAGCAGTTCGCGTCGGGACAATAACCCCGAAAAGTCCTACGAGCAGTACTTC. V gene TRBV27 combines with J gene TRBJ2-7; a weak D match, TRBD1 (6 bases). Per the germline V gene, CDR1 is MNHEY and CDR2 is SMNVEV (reference sequence). This CDR3 has 19 amino acids. V was clipped by 4 bases and J by 1 base, with 26 bases between them.

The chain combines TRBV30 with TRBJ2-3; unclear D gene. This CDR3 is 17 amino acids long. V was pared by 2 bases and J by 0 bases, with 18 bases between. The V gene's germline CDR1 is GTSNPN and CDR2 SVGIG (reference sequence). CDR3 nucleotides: TGTGCCTGGAGTAAGGTAGCTTGGAGAAGTAGCACAGATACGCAGTATTTT. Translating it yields CAWSKVAWRSSTDTQYF.

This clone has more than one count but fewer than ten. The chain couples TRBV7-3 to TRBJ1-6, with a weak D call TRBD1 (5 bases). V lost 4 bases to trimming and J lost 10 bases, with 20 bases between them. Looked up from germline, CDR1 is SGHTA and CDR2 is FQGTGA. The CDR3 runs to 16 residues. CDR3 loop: CASSSKRQGIGSPLHF. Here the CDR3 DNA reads TGTGCCAGCAGCTCAAAGAGGCAGGGTATAGGCTCACCCCTCCACTTT.

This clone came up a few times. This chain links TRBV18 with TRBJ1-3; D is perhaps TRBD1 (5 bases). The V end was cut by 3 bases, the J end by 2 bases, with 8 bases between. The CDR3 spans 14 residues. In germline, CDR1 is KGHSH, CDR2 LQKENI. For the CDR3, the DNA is TGTGCCAGCTCACCCGCAGGGACTGGAAACACCATATATTTT. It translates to CASSPAGTGNTIYF.

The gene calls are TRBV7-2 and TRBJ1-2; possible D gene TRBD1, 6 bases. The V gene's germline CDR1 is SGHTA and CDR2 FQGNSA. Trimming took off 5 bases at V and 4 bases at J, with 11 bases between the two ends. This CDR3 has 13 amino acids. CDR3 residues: CASSPRTAYGYTF. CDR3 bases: TGTGCCAGCAGCCCCCGGACAGCCTATGGCTACACCTTC.

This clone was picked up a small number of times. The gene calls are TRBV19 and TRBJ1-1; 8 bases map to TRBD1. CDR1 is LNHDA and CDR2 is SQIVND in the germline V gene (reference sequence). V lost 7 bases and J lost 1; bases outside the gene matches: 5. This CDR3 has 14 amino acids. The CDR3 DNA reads TGTGCCAGTACCTTTGGACAGGGGAACACTGAAGCTTTCTTT. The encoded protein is CASTFGQGNTEAFF. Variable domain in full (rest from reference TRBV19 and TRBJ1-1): DGGITQSPKYLFRKEGQNVTLSCEQNLNHDAMYWYRQDPGQGLRLIYYSQIVNDFQKGDIAEGYSVSREKKESFPLTVTSAQKNPTAFYLCASTFGQGNTEAFFGQGTRLTVV.

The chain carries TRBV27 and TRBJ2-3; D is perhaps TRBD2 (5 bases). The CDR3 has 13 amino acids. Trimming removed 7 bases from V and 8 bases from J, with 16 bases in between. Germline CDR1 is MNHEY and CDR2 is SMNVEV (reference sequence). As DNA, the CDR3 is TGTGCCAGCACTCAATCCCCGGCGGGTACGCAGTATTTT. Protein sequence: CASTQSPAGTQYF.

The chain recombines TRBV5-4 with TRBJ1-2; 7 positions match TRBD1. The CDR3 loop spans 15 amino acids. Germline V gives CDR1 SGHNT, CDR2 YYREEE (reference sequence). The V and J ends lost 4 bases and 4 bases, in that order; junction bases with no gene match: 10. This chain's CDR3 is CASSGLHRGGYGYTF. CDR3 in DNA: TGTGCCAGCAGCGGACTGCACAGGGGTGGCTATGGCTACACCTTC.

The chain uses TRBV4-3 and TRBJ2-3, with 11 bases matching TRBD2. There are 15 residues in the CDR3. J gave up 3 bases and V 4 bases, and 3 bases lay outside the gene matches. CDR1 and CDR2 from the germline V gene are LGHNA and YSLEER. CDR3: CASSLLAGGTDTQYF. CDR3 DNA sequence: TGCGCCAGCAGCCTATTAGCGGGGGGGACAGATACGCAGTATTTT.

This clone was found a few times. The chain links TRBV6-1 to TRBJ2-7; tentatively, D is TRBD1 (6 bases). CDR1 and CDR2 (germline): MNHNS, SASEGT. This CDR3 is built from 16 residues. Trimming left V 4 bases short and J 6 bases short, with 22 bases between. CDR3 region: CASSGGVGGEVREQYF. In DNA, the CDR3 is TGTGCCAGCAGTGGGGGCGTTGGGGGCGAAGTACGCGAGCAGTACTTC.

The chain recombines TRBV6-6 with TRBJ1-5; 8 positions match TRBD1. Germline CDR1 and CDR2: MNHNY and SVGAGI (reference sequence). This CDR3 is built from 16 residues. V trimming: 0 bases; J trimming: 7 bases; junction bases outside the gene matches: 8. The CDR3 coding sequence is TGTGCCAGCAGTTACTCGAGAGGACAGGGAGGACAGCCCCAGCATTTT. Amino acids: CASSYSRGQGGQPQHF.